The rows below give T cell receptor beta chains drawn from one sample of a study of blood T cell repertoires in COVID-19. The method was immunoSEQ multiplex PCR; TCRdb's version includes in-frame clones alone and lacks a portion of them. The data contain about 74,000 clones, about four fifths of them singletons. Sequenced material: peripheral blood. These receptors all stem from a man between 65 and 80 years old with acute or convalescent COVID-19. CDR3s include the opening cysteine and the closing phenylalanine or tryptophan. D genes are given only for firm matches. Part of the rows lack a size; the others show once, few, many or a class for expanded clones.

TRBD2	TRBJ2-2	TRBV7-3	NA	TGTGCCAGCAGCCTCGCGTCCAAGCGGGGGTACACCGGGGAGCTGTTTTTT	CASSLASKRGYTGELFF
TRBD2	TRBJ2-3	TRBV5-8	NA	TGTGCCAGCAGCTTGGTAGCGGGTGGAGATACGCAGTATTTT	CASSLVAGGDTQYF
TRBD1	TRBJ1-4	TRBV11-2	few	TGTGCCAGCAGCCCGACCGGGACAGAAAATGAAAAACTGTTTTTT	CASSPTGTENEKLFF
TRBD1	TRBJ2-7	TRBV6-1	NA	TGTGCCAGCAGTGAAGGTAGGAGGACAGGGGCCCCCCACGAGCAGTACTTC	CASSEGRRTGAPHEQYF
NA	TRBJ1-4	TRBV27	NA	TGTGCCAGCAGCTCGGGGAGGTTCCCCAATGAAAAACTGTTTTTT	CASSSGRFPNEKLFF
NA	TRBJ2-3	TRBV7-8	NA	TGTGCCAGCAGCTTAGAGCCGGGACAAGGATTCACAGATACGCAGTATTTT	CASSLEPGQGFTDTQYF
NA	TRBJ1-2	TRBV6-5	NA	TGTGCCAGCACGGCAGGGCCCTATGGCTACACCTTC	CASTAGPYGYTF
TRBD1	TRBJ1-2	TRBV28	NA	TGTGCCAGCAGCTCGACAGGGGGTGATTATGGCTACACCTTC	CASSSTGGDYGYTF
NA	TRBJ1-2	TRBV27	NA	TGTGCCAGCAGTTCCGCGACAGGCCCCTACTATGGCTACACCTTC	CASSSATGPYYGYTF
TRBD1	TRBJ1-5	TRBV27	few	TGTGCCAGCAGTCAGGGGGCGCGGAATCAGCCCCAGCATTTT	CASSQGARNQPQHF
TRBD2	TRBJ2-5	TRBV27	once	TGTGCCAGCAGTTTACGGGGGGGAGGGCCGCGGGAGACCCAGTACTTC	CASSLRGGGPRETQYF
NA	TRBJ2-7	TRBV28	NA	TGTGCCAGCCGCCCCCGGTGGGCTTGGGGAGACGAGCAGTACTTC	CASRPRWAWGDEQYF
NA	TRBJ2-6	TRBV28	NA	TGTGCCAGCAGCTACAGGTTAGCCGGCACTGGGGCCAACGTCCTGACTTTC	CASSYRLAGTGANVLTF
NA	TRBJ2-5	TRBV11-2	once	TGTGCCAGCAGCCCAGAGGCCCTTCGGAAGACCCAGTACTTC	CASSPEALRKTQYF
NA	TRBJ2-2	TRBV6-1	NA	TGTGCCAGCAGTGAAGGTGGGACAAGGAGGACCGGGGAGCTGTTTTTT	CASSEGGTRRTGELFF
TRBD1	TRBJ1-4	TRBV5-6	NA	TGTGCCAGCAGCTTTGACAGGGCGGATGAAAAACTGTTTTTT	CASSFDRADEKLFF
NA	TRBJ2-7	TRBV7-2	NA	TGTGCCAGCAGCTTAGCATCAGGAACCTACGAGCAGTACTTC	CASSLASGTYEQYF
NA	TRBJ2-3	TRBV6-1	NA	TGTGCCAGCAGTGAACCCTTAGTTGGTACGCAGTATTTT	CASSEPLVGTQYF
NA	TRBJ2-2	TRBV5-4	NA	TGTGCCAGCAGCCAATTTGCGGGGTCTCTGAACACCGGGGAGCTGTTTTTT	CASSQFAGSLNTGELFF
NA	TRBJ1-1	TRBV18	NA	TGTGCCAGCTCACTCCTCGCGGCTGAAGCTTTCTTT	CASSLLAAEAFF
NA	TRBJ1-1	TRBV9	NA	TGTGCCAGCAGCGTAGTGCAGGGATTCGAGGCTTTCTTT	CASSVVQGFEAFF
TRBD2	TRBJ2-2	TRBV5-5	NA	TGTGCCAGCAGCCCAAGACCACTAGCGGGGGGGAACACCGGGGAGCTGTTTTTT	CASSPRPLAGGNTGELFF
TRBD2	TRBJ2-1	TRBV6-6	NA	TGTGCCAGCGATAGCGGGAGGGGTGAGCAGTTCTTC	CASDSGRGEQFF
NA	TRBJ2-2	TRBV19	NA	TGTGCCAGTAGTATGAGTAATCGTGTAACCGGGGAGCTGTTTTTT	CASSMSNRVTGELFF
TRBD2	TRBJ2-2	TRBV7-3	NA	TGTGCCAGCAGCCCCGCGCGGGAGGTGGACACCGGGGAGCTGTTTTTT	CASSPAREVDTGELFF
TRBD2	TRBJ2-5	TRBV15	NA	TGTGCCACCAGCAGGTTGGGCGCGGGAGAGGCGGGAGAGACCCAGTACTTC	CATSRLGAGEAGETQYF
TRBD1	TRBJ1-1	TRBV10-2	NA	TGCGCCAGCAGCCAACAGGGGAGCGGGAACACTGAAGCTTTCTTT	CASSQQGSGNTEAFF
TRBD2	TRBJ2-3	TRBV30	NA	TGTGCCTGGAGTTCAGGCGCGGGAGCGAGGGGTAGCACAGATACGCAGTATTTT	CAWSSGAGARGSTDTQYF
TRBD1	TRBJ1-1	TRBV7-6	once	TGTGCCAGCAGCCAGAACGACAGGGGGGGCACTGAAGCTTTCTTT	CASSQNDRGGTEAFF
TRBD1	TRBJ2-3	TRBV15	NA	TGTGCCACCAGCAGAGATCCGACAGGGTTGTCAGATACGCAGTATTTT	CATSRDPTGLSDTQYF
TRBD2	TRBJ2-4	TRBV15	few	TGTGCCACCAGCAGAGAGCGGATAGCGGGAGTGGGAGCCAAAAACATTCAGTACTTC	CATSRERIAGVGAKNIQYF
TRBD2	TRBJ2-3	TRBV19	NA	TGTGCCAGTAGTATCGACGGGGGGGGACTTAGTACGCAGTATTTT	CASSIDGGGLSTQYF
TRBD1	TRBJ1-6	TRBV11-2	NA	TGTGCCAGCAGCATACAGGGGCGCGATAATTCACCCCTCCACTTT	CASSIQGRDNSPLHF
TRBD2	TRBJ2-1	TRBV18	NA	TGTGCCAGCTCACCGGGACTAGCTGGGAATGAGCAGTTCTTC	CASSPGLAGNEQFF
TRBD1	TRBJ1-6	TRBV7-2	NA	TGTGCCAGCAGCGGACAGGGGCTCTCCTATAATTCACCCCTCCACTTT	CASSGQGLSYNSPLHF
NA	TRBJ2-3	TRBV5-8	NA	TGTGCCAGCAGCTTGGCGGCGGGGCTCGTCACAGATACGCAGTATTTT	CASSLAAGLVTDTQYF
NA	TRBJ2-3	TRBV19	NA	TGTGCCAGTAGTATGGGTTCAAGGGGCCGTGTTATCCGAGATACGCAGTATTTT	CASSMGSRGRVIRDTQYF
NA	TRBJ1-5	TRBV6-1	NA	TGTGCCAGCAGTTCCTCGGGGGACCAGCCCCAGCATTTT	CASSSSGDQPQHF